The 14 T cell receptor beta chains below come from one sample, sequenced in a study of breast tumors, draining lymph nodes, adjacent tissues (dated by TCRdb to about 2016). Libraries were constructed by multiplex PCR. The listed sequencing device is Illumina HiSeq 2000. TCRdb trimmed public reads at Q25 via fastp, called clones via MiXCR and kept in-frame beta chains. Under each unique CDR3 protein, matching rows form one entry showing the most common genes and DNA. Counted in this sample were approximately 230,000 distinct CDR3 sequences; approximately 36% of them appeared once. The top ten clonotypes cover approximately 4% of the sample. Lymph node samples came from the axillary draining lymph nodes of breast cancer patients. The sample was axillary lymph node tissue. These receptors were taken from a female donor with breast cancer. Some clones in this sample may be carry-over from other donors' samples.

Concerning this clonotype itself: Since a much larger clone is just one base distant, this may be a read error. The gene calls are TRBV11-2 and TRBJ1-5; D ambiguous. Germline CDR1 reads SGHAT; CDR2 reads FQNNGV. CDR3 length: 15 amino acids. V was pared by 5 bases and J by 6 bases, with 17 bases between. The DNA for the CDR3 is TGTGCCAGCAGCCCAACAAGGAAGGCCGGTCAGCCCCAGCATTTT. It specifies CASSPTRKAGQPQHF.

This clonotype was counted at least ten times. V usage is TRBV7-2 and J usage is TRBJ1-4; TRBD1 matches 8 bases. Germline trimming cut 1 base from V and 5 bases from J; bases unmatched to any gene: 3. This CDR3 has 15 amino acids. Germline values: CDR1 SGHTA, CDR2 FQGNSA. The CDR3 region is CASSLGGDRNEKLFF. Written as DNA, the CDR3 is TGTGCCAGCAGCTTAGGCGGGGACAGGAATGAAAAACTGTTTTTT.

For this clonotype: A much larger clonotype is one base distant, so this may be a read error. The genes are TRBV11-3 and TRBJ2-5; no clear D gene. This CDR3 has 14 residues. V was clipped by 5 bases and J by 5 bases, with 15 bases between them. Germline lookup yields CDR1 SGHNT and CDR2 YENEEA. DNA for the CDR3: TGTGCCAGCAGCCCTCCTAACATTCCGGAGACCCAGTACTTC. As protein: CASSPPNIPETQYF.

This clonotype was observed at least ten times. This chain joins TRBV5-1 and TRBJ1-3; D is perhaps TRBD1 (5 bases). CDR3 length: 16 residues. CDR1 and CDR2 (germline): SGHRS, YFSETQ. Trimming took off 2 bases at V and 0 bases at J, with 12 bases between the two ends. The CDR3 DNA reads as TGCGCCAGCAGCTTCGGCGACAGCAACTCTGGAAACACCATATATTTT. Translating it yields CASSFGDSNSGNTIYF.

The chain recombines TRBV6-1 with TRBJ2-5; 7 bases are shared with TRBD1. J was trimmed by 3 bases and V by 5 bases; bases with no gene match: 9. The germline gives CDR1 MNHNS, CDR2 SASEGT. The CDR3 has 15 residues. The CDR3 DNA reads as TGTGCCAGCAGTCCGGGACAGCAGGGCAAAGAGACCCAGTACTTC. This codes for CASSPGQQGKETQYF.

This clonotype was counted at least ten times. The chain links TRBV2 to TRBJ2-1; 9 bases match TRBD1. V gave up 5 bases and J gave up 5 bases; unmatched junction bases: 7. The CDR3 consists of 15 residues. From germline, CDR1 is SNHLY and CDR2 FYNNEI. The CDR3 protein is CASSWGQGGNNEQFF. The CDR3 DNA is TGTGCCAGCAGTTGGGGACAGGGCGGAAACAATGAGCAGTTCTTC.

This sequence joins TRBV7-2 and TRBJ2-1; 14 nucleotides align to TRBD2. The CDR3 runs 17 residues. The ends lost 1 base at V and 4 bases at J; junction bases unmatched: 3. Germline V gene lookup returns CDR1 SGHTA and CDR2 FQGNSA. The CDR3 nucleotides read TGTGCCAGCAGCTTAGGACTAGCGGGGGGGACTTACAATGAGCAGTTCTTC. Translating gives CASSLGLAGGTYNEQFF.

This clonotype was seen at least ten times. This chain connects TRBV20-1 to TRBJ2-2; D may be TRBD1 (6 bases). In germline, CDR1 is DFQATT, CDR2 SNEGSKA (reference sequence). Trimming removed 0 bases from V and 4 bases from J, with 12 bases in between. The CDR3 totals 15 residues. The CDR3 loop is CSARDLGAGTGELFF. DNA for the CDR3: TGCAGTGCTAGAGATCTGGGGGCGGGCACCGGGGAGCTGTTTTTT.

This clonotype has a count of ten or more. V usage is TRBV7-9 and J usage is TRBJ2-5; D possibly corresponds to TRBD2 (6 bases). V lost 5 bases to trimming and J lost 5 bases, with 21 bases between them. This CDR3 region has 16 residues. CDR1 is SEHNR, CDR2 FQNEAQ, per germline (reference sequence). The CDR3 region is CASSPSLGGRVETQYF. CDR3 sequence (DNA): TGTGCCAGCAGCCCGTCGCTCGGGGGTAGGGTGGAGACCCAGTACTTC.

Regarding this clonotype: A read error is possible here, since a much larger clone lies one base away. V usage is TRBV7-9 and J usage is TRBJ2-7, with D possibly being TRBD2 (6 bases). Germline V lookup: CDR1 SEHNR, CDR2 FQNEAQ (reference sequence). The CDR3 runs 13 residues. The CDR3 bases are TGTGCCAACAGCTTATCGGGAGCCTACGAGCAGTACTTC. The encoded protein is CANSLSGAYEQYF.

This chain links TRBV7-2 with TRBJ2-1, with 11 bases fitting TRBD2. Germline V gene lookup returns CDR1 SGHTA and CDR2 FQGNSA. V trimming: 6 bases; J trimming: 9 bases; junction bases outside the gene matches: 10. The CDR3 length is 15 residues. This chain's CDR3 is CASRPTSGKGSEQFF. Written as DNA, the CDR3 is TGTGCCAGCAGGCCGACTAGCGGGAAGGGGAGTGAGCAGTTCTTC.

This clonotype was seen ten or more times. Germline and junction disagree at one end, which may indicate a read error. J is TRBJ1-2 and V is TRBV7-9; tentatively, D is TRBD1 (6 bases). The CDR3 length is 15 residues. Germline V gene lookup returns CDR1 SEHNR and CDR2 FQNEAQ (reference sequence). CDR3 sequence: CASSLQGGPIYGYPF. The DNA for the CDR3 is TGTGCCAGCAGCTTACAAGGGGGGCCTATCTATGGCTACCCCTTC.

This clonotype was counted ten times or more. V is TRBV18 and J is TRBJ2-3; unclear D gene. Germline V gene sequence: CDR1 KGHSH, CDR2 LQKENI. The ends were cut back, 4 bases at V and 4 bases at J, with 15 bases in the middle. CDR3 length: 15 amino acids. CDR3 in amino acids: CASSLGQEKPDTQYF. The CDR3 nucleotides are TGTGCCAGCTCACTGGGCCAGGAGAAACCAGATACGCAGTATTTT.

This clonotype was seen many times. The rearrangement joins TRBV15 to TRBJ2-3, with 8 nucleotides matching TRBD2. Germline V gene sequence: CDR1 LNHNV, CDR2 YYDKDF (reference sequence). The J segment lost 2 bases and the V segment lost 0 bases, leaving 16 bases of the junction unmatched. The CDR3 is 20 residues long. CDR3 amino acids: CATSRDGGGRREDNTDTQYF. The CDR3 nucleotides are TGTGCCACCAGCAGAGATGGGGGAGGTCGGCGGGAGGATAACACAGATACGCAGTATTTT.